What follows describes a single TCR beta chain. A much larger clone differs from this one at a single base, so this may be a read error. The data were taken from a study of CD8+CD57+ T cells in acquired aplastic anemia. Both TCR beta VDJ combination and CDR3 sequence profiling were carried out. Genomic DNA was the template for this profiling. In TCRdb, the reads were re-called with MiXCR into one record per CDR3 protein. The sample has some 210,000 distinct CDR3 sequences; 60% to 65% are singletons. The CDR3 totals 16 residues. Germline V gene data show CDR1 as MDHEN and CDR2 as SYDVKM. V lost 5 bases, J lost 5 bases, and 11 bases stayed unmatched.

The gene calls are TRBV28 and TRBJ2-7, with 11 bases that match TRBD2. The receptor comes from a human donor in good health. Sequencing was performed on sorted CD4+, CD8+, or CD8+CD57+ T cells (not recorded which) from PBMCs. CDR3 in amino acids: CASSTGLAGSLHEQYF. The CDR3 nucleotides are TGTGCCAGCAGTACCGGACTAGCGGGTTCCCTACACGAGCAGTACTTC. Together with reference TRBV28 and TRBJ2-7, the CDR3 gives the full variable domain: DVKVTQSSRYLVKRTGEKVFLECVQDMDHENMFWYRQDPGLGLRLIYFSYDVKMKEKGDIPEGYSVSREKKERFSLILESASTNQTSMYLCASSTGLAGSLHEQYFGPGTRLTVT.